These 30 T cell receptor beta chains came from one sample sequenced in a study of OX40 agonist ivuxolimab in advanced cancers. The receptor library was made with the immunoSEQ multiplex PCR assay. Here the immuneACCESS table is served through TCRdb, limited to in-frame sequences with V and J called. Missing clones are a known gap in these copies; in checked studies unresolved V genes cover under half, and the rest lacks a known reason. This sample gives tens of thousands of clones in total; around 87% of them show up just once. Of the sample, roughly 0.35% falls within the top ten clones. The sequences come from CD4+ or CD8+ T cells sorted from blood, collected in a trial of the OX40 agonist ivuxolimab. All receptors come from an adult with an advanced solid tumor such as melanoma, head and neck, liver or kidney cancer.

The chain couples TRBV6-6 to TRBJ2-1; D not certain. The CDR3 consists of 11 residues. Trimming cost V 5 bases and J 6 bases, with 5 bases left between them. CDR1 is MNHNY and CDR2 is SVGAGI in the germline V gene (reference sequence). CDR3 nucleotide sequence: TGTGCCAGCAGTATGAGCAATGAGCAGTTCTTC. Translated, it gives CASSMSNEQFF.

The rearrangement links TRBV28 to TRBJ1-6; no clear D gene. Trimming removed 6 bases at V and 6 bases at J, with 15 bases between. The CDR3 has 15 residues. Looked up from germline, CDR1 is MDHEN and CDR2 is SYDVKM. The CDR3 region has the DNA TGTGCCAGCAGGAGCAGGAGTTCAGCTAATTCACCCCTCCACTTT. It specifies CASRSRSSANSPLHF.

The chain carries TRBV18 and TRBJ1-1; D unclear. Germline CDR1 reads KGHSH; CDR2 reads LQKENI. This CDR3 is 15 amino acids long. The V end was cut by 2 bases, the J end by 3 bases, with 13 bases between. The CDR3 spells CASSPALRADTEAFF. CDR3 in DNA: TGTGCCAGCTCACCAGCCCTAAGGGCAGACACTGAAGCTTTCTTT. The full variable domain, rest sourced from reference TRBV18 and TRBJ1-1, is NAGVMQNPRHLVRRRGQEARLRCSPMKGHSHVYWYRQLPEEGLKFMVYLQKENIIDESGMPKERFSAEFPKEGPSILRIQQVVRGDSAAYFCASSPALRADTEAFFGQGTRLTVV.

The genes are TRBV5-1 and TRBJ2-7; perhaps TRBD1 as D (5 bases). The ends were cut back, 0 bases at V and 6 bases at J, with 13 bases in the middle. Germline CDR1 reads SGHRS; CDR2 reads YFSETQ. The CDR3 has 14 amino acids. CDR3 DNA sequence: TGCGCCAGCAGCTTGGGAGGCCAGGGTCTCGAGCAGTACTTC. Translation: CASSLGGQGLEQYF. Full variable domain (remainder filled in from reference TRBV5-1 and TRBJ2-7): KAGVTQTPRYLIKTRGQQVTLSCSPISGHRSVSWYQQTPGQGLQFLFEYFSETQRNKGNFPGRFSGRQFSNSRSEMNVSTLELGDSALYLCASSLGGQGLEQYFGPGTRLTVT.

As to this clone: The junction departs from germline at one end; a sequencing error may be responsible. The chain joins TRBV7-2 to TRBJ2-5; a possible D gene is TRBD2 (6 bases). Germline values: CDR1 SGHTA, CDR2 FQGNSA. This CDR3 spans 14 amino acids. The CDR3 spells CASRLGLAQETQYF. The CDR3 region has the DNA TGTGCCAGCAGATTAGGCCTAGCGCAAGAGACCCAGTACTTC.

The V and J genes are TRBV7-2 and TRBJ1-1; a weak D match, TRBD1 (6 bases). V shed 3 bases and J shed 3 bases, with 8 bases lying between them. In germline, CDR1 is SGHTA, CDR2 FQGNSA. The CDR3 sequence is 13 residues long. The CDR3 DNA sequence: TGTGCCAGCAGCTTCTACAGGGACACTGAAGCTTTCTTT. This encodes CASSFYRDTEAFF.

This clone was seen more than once but under ten times. The rearrangement joins TRBV11-2 to TRBJ1-1; D gene unclear. This CDR3 spans 16 amino acids. V lost 1 base and J 6 bases, leaving 18 bases between the germline ends. Per germline, CDR1 SGHAT and CDR2 FQNNGV. CDR3 nucleotide sequence: TGTGCCAGCAGCTTAGGGATTACAGTAGCGGAAGCTGAAGCTTTCTTT. Translation gives CASSLGITVAEAEAFF.

The genes are TRBV23-1 and TRBJ1-2; 11 bases align to TRBD1. TRBV23-1 is an ORF; its function is uncertain. This CDR3 is built from 17 residues. The junction had 14 bases not matched to a gene; V was cut back by 4 bases and J by 7 bases. The CDR3 coding sequence is TGCGCCAGCAGTCTCCCCTCACTCCGGGACAGGGGGAGTGGCTACACCTTC. Its translation: CASSLPSLRDRGSGYTF.

The chain is built from TRBV29-1 and TRBJ2-1; the D is unclear. CDR3 size: 9 residues. Trimming stripped 4 bases from V and 8 bases from J, with 3 bases between. CDR1 SQVTM and CDR2 ANQGSEA come from the germline V gene. DNA of the CDR3: TGCAGCGTTGGCTATGAGCAGTTCTTC. Amino acids: CSVGYEQFF.

V is TRBV6-1 and J is TRBJ1-5; D call uncertain. Trimming removed 5 bases at V and 9 bases at J, with 11 bases between. Germline V gene sequence: CDR1 MNHNS, CDR2 SASEGT. The CDR3 is 12 amino acids. CDR3 in amino acids: CASSSPLRPQHF. CDR3 bases: TGTGCCAGCAGTTCACCTCTCCGGCCCCAGCATTTT.

The chain joins TRBV18 to TRBJ1-3; D possibly corresponds to TRBD1 (6 bases). Trimming removed 2 bases from V and 2 bases from J, with 13 bases in between. The CDR3 has 16 amino acids. The germline V gene encodes CDR1 KGHSH and CDR2 LQKENI. The CDR3 bases are TGTGCCAGCTCACCAAAAACACAGGGTGCTGGAAACACCATATATTTT. It codes for CASSPKTQGAGNTIYF.

V and J are TRBV9 and TRBJ2-3; TRBD2 matches at 11 bases. Trimming at V came to 4 bases and at J to 5 bases, leaving 3 bases not matched to a gene. The CDR3 contains 14 residues. The germline V gene encodes CDR1 SGDLS and CDR2 YYNGEE. The CDR3, as DNA: TGTGCCAGCAGCACTAGCGGGAGACAAGATACGCAGTATTTT. The encoded protein is CASSTSGRQDTQYF. The variable domain in full, completed from reference TRBV9 and TRBJ2-3, reads DSGVTQTPKHLITATGQRVTLRCSPRSGDLSVYWYQQSLDQGLQFLIQYYNGEERAKGNILERFSAQQFPDLHSELNLSSLELGDSALYFCASSTSGRQDTQYFGPGTRLTVL.

DNA of the CDR3: TGTGCCAGCAGTTGGCAGGGGAACTATGGCTACACCTTC. Its translation: CASSWQGNYGYTF. This sequence joins TRBV6-5 and TRBJ1-2, with a weak D call TRBD1 (6 bases). V lost 4 bases to trimming and J lost 2 bases, with 8 bases between them. CDR1 is MNHEY, CDR2 SVGAGI, per germline. CDR3 length: 13 residues.

The V gene is TRBV10-2, the J gene TRBJ1-3; tentatively, D is TRBD1 (5 bases). The CDR3 runs 13 residues. Germline V CDR1 and CDR2: WSHSY, SAAADI. The CDR3: CASSEGPGNTIYF. The CDR3 DNA is TGCGCGTCGAGCGAGGGGCCTGGAAACACCATATATTTT.

About this clone: The sample carries other DNA sequences with the same CDR3. The V and J genes are TRBV18 and TRBJ2-5; D not certain. Germline V gene sequence: CDR1 KGHSH, CDR2 LQKENI. Trimming took off 2 bases at V and 4 bases at J, with 2 bases between the two ends. The CDR3 is 11 amino acids. CDR3 protein: CASSPGETQYF. DNA for the CDR3: TGTGCCAGCTCACCAGGAGAGACCCAGTACTTC.

This clone was observed a single time. J is TRBJ1-2 and V is TRBV7-2; D remains ambiguous. The V end lost 0 bases, the J end lost 3 bases, and 14 bases lay between the germline ends. CDR3 length: 16 residues. Germline V gives CDR1 SGHTA, CDR2 FQGNSA. The CDR3 reads CASSLAPRSRDYGYTF. CDR3 nucleotide sequence: TGTGCCAGCAGCTTAGCGCCCCGGAGTAGGGACTATGGCTACACCTTC.

This clone was detected a few times. The gene calls are TRBV7-2 and TRBJ2-1; 7 bases are shared with TRBD2. This CDR3 contains 14 residues. The V segment lost 5 bases and the J segment 6 bases; nucleotides outside the gene matches: 7. Germline assignment: CDR1 SGHTA and CDR2 FQGNSA. The CDR3 protein is CASSPRLASNEQFF. The CDR3 bases are TGTGCCAGCAGCCCCCGACTAGCATCCAATGAGCAGTTCTTC.

The rearrangement joins TRBV5-1 to TRBJ1-2; a possible D gene is TRBD1 (5 bases). The CDR3 totals 15 residues. From germline, CDR1 is SGHRS and CDR2 YFSETQ. V was shortened by 1 base and J by 4 bases, with 14 bases between the two germline ends. The CDR3 here is CASSLTYGGSYGYTF. The CDR3 DNA follows: TGCGCCAGCAGCTTGACTTATGGGGGATCCTATGGCTACACCTTC.

The V gene is TRBV11-2, the J gene TRBJ2-3; D possibly uses TRBD1 or TRBD2 (6 bases each). V lost 4 bases to trimming and J lost 5 bases, with 13 bases between them. The CDR3 sequence is 14 residues long. Germline CDR1 SGHAT, CDR2 FQNNGV. CDR3 coding DNA: TGTGCCAGCAGCTCCCTAGGGGGGTTAGATACGCAGTATTTT. Its translation is CASSSLGGLDTQYF.

The rearrangement links TRBV29-1 to TRBJ1-1; a possible D gene is TRBD1 (6 bases). Per germline, CDR1 SQVTM and CDR2 ANQGSEA. Trimming pared 3 bases from V and 4 bases from J, leaving 9 bases between. CDR3 size: 12 residues. CDR3: CSVEVGATEAFF. The CDR3 DNA reads as TGCAGCGTTGAGGTGGGGGCCACTGAAGCTTTCTTT.

V is TRBV28 and J is TRBJ1-1; D might be TRBD1 (5 bases). CDR3 length: 13 residues. V gave up 6 bases and J gave up 4 bases, with 12 bases separating them. From germline, CDR1 is MDHEN and CDR2 SYDVKM. CDR3 coding DNA: TGTGCCAGCAGCGGACCCGGGGGCACTGAAGCTTTCTTT. It translates to CASSGPGGTEAFF. The full variable domain, its missing parts supplied by reference TRBV28 and TRBJ1-1, is DVKVTQSSRYLVKRTGEKVFLECVQDMDHENMFWYRQDPGLGLRLIYFSYDVKMKEKGDIPEGYSVSREKKERFSLILESASTNQTSMYLCASSGPGGTEAFFGQGTRLTVV.

The chain uses TRBV28 and TRBJ1-5, with D possibly TRBD1 on 6 matching bases. The CDR3 has 13 residues. Germline V gene lookup returns CDR1 MDHEN and CDR2 SYDVKM. Deletions cut 2 bases from V and 4 bases from J, with 6 bases between. CDR3 DNA: TGTGCCAGCAGTTTAACAGGGAATCAGCCCCAGCATTTT. Residues: CASSLTGNQPQHF.

The rearrangement joins TRBV5-1 to TRBJ1-6; perhaps TRBD1 as D (5 bases). CDR1 SGHRS and CDR2 YFSETQ come from the germline V gene. Trimming removed 4 bases from V and 7 bases from J, with 15 bases in between. The CDR3 covers 15 residues. The CDR3 here is CASSRTSGTNSPLHF. The CDR3, as DNA: TGCGCCAGCAGCCGGACCTCAGGGACGAATTCACCCCTCCACTTT.

The chain is built from TRBV6-1 and TRBJ1-3; a possible D gene is TRBD1 (6 bases). The CDR3 runs to 14 residues. Per germline, CDR1 MNHNS and CDR2 SASEGT. V was pared by 3 bases and J by 3 bases, with 9 bases between. The DNA of the CDR3 is TGTGCCAGCAGTGAGGACAGCTATGGAAACACCATATATTTT. Its protein product is CASSEDSYGNTIYF.

The chain joins TRBV5-1 to TRBJ1-1, with a possible D match to TRBD1 (6 bases). The V gene's germline CDR1 is SGHRS and CDR2 YFSETQ. Trimming removed 7 bases at V and 5 bases at J, with 24 bases between. This CDR3 has 16 residues. The CDR3 loop reads CASRILGQPASTEAFF. CDR3 coding DNA: TGCGCCAGCCGAATCTTAGGACAGCCGGCCAGTACTGAAGCTTTCTTT.

CDR3 coding DNA: TGCGCCAGCAGCCACCGATTTTCCGTGGGCGGGGAGCTGTTTTTT. Amino acids: CASSHRFSVGGELFF. V gene TRBV4-1 combines with J gene TRBJ2-2; D is unresolved. Germline V lookup: CDR1 MGHRA, CDR2 YSYEKL. V lost 3 bases, J lost 7 bases, and 15 bases lay in between. The CDR3 loop spans 15 amino acids.

The chain employs TRBV7-2 and TRBJ2-7; D remains ambiguous. Deletions cut 2 bases from V and 6 bases from J, with 8 bases between. CDR1 is SGHTA, CDR2 FQGNSA, per germline. This CDR3 is built from 12 residues. CDR3 sequence: CASSLIALEQYF. DNA for the CDR3: TGTGCCAGCAGCTTAATAGCCCTCGAGCAGTACTTC.

This chain uses TRBV5-1 with TRBJ2-5; D call uncertain. This CDR3 has 13 amino acids. Between the trimmed V and J ends, which lost 3 bases and 2 bases, there was a span of 8 bases. The germline V gene has CDR1 SGHRS and CDR2 YFSETQ. CDR3 nucleotide sequence: TGCGCCAGCAGCTCCGTCCTGCAAGAGACCCAGTACTTC. Protein sequence: CASSSVLQETQYF. Combining the CDR3 with reference TRBV5-1 and TRBJ2-5 gives the whole variable domain KAGVTQTPRYLIKTRGQQVTLSCSPISGHRSVSWYQQTPGQGLQFLFEYFSETQRNKGNFPGRFSGRQFSNSRSEMNVSTLELGDSALYLCASSSVLQETQYFGPGTRLLVL.

The CDR3 region has the DNA TGTGCCAGCAGCTTAGGGACAGTTCGGGGGTACCAAGAGACCCAGTACTTC. This sequence encodes CASSLGTVRGYQETQYF. This sequence joins TRBV7-2 and TRBJ2-5, with D perhaps assigned TRBD1 or TRBD2 (6 bases each). The V end lost 1 base, the J end lost 0 bases, and 15 bases lay between the germline ends. CDR1 is SGHTA, CDR2 FQGNSA, per germline. The CDR3 sequence is 17 residues long.

The chain combines TRBV11-2 with TRBJ2-4, with D perhaps assigned TRBD1 or TRBD2 (5 bases each). This CDR3 contains 17 residues. Germline V gene lookup returns CDR1 SGHAT and CDR2 FQNNGV. Trimming left V 3 bases short and J 0 bases short, with 15 bases between. CDR3 sequence: CASSFSSGRGAKNIQYF. CDR3 coding DNA: TGTGCCAGCAGCTTTAGTTCGGGGCGTGGAGCCAAAAACATTCAGTACTTC.